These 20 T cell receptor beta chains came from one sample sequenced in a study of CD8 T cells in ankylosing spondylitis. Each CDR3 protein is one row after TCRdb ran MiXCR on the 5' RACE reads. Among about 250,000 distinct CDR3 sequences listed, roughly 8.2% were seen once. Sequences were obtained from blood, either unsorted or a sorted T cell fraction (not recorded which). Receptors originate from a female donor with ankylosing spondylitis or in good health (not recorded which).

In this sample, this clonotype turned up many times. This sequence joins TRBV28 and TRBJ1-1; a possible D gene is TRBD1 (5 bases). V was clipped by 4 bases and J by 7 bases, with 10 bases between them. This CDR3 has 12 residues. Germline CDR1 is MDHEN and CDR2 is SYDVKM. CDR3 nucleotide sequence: TGTGCCAGCAGTTCCAGGGTTGGTGAAGCTTTCTTT. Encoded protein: CASSSRVGEAFF. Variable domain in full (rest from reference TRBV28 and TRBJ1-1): DVKVTQSSRYLVKRTGEKVFLECVQDMDHENMFWYRQDPGLGLRLIYFSYDVKMKEKGDIPEGYSVSREKKERFSLILESASTNQTSMYLCASSSRVGEAFFGQGTRLTVV.

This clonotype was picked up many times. CDR3 DNA sequence: TGTGCCAGTACCCACAGGGGGAGGAACACTGAAGCTTTCTTT. Protein product: CASTHRGRNTEAFF. The rearrangement joins TRBV19 to TRBJ1-1, with 8 bases fitting TRBD1. J gave up 1 base and V 7 bases, and 5 bases lay outside the gene matches. CDR1 and CDR2 from the germline V gene are LNHDA and SQIVND (reference sequence). This CDR3 comprises 14 residues.

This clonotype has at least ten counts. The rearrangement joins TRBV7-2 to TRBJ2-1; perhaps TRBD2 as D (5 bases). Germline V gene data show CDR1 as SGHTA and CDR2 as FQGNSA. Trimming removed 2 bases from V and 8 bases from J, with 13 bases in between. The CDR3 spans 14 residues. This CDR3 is CASSLNGELDEQFF. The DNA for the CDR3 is TGTGCCAGCAGCTTAAATGGGGAGCTCGATGAGCAGTTCTTC.

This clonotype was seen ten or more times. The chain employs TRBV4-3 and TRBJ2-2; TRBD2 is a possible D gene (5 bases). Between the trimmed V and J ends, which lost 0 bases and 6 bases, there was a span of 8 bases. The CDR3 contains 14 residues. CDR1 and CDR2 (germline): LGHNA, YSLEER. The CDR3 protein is CASSQDTRAGELFF. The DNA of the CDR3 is TGCGCCAGCAGCCAAGATACGAGGGCCGGGGAGCTGTTTTTT.

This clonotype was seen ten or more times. The CDR3 is CASSIRRDTQYF. DNA of the CDR3: TGCGCCAGCAGCATTCGTAGGGATACGCAGTATTTT. V is TRBV10-2 and J is TRBJ2-3; D is unclear. The CDR3 consists of 12 residues. CDR1 WSHSY and CDR2 SAAADI come from the germline V gene. V was clipped by 6 bases and J by 6 bases, with 10 bases between them.

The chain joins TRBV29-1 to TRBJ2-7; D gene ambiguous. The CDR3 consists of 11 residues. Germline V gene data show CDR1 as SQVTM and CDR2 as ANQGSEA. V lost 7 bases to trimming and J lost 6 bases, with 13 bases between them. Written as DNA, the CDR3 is TGCAGCGGCGGTCGAGGCATCGAGCAGTACTTC. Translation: CSGGRGIEQYF.

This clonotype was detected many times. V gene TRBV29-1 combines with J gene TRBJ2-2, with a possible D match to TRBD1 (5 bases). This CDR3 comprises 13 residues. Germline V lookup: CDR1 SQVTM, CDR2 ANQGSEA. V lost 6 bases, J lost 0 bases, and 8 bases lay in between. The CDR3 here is CSVDSANTGELFF. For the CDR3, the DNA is TGCAGCGTCGACAGTGCGAACACCGGGGAGCTGTTTTTT.

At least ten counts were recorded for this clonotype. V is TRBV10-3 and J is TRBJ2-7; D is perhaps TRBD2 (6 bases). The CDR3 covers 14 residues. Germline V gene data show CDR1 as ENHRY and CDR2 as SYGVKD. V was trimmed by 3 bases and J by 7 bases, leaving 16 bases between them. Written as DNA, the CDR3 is TGTGCCATCAGTGACCCGCTGACTAGGGGAGAGCAGTACTTC. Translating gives CAISDPLTRGEQYF.

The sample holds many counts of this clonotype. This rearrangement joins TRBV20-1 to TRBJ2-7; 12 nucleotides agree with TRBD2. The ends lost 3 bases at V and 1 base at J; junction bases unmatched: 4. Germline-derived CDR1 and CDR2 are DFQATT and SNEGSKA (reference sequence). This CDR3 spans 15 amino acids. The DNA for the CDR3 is TGCAGTGCTAGTGCGACTAGCGGGAGATCCTACGAGCAGTACTTC. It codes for CSASATSGRSYEQYF.

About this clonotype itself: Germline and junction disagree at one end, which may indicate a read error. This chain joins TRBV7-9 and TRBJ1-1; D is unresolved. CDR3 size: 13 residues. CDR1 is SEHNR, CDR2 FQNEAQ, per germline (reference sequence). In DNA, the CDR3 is TGTGCCAGCAGCGCAAGCGGCTACACTGCAGCTTTCTTT. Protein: CASSASGYTAAFF.

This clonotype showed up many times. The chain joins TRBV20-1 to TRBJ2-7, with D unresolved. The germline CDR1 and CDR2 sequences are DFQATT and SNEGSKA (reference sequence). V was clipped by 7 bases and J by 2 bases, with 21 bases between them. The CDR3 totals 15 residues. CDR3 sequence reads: CSVLSTAPETYEQYF. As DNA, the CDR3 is TGCAGTGTTCTTTCTACAGCCCCGGAGACCTACGAGCAGTACTTC.

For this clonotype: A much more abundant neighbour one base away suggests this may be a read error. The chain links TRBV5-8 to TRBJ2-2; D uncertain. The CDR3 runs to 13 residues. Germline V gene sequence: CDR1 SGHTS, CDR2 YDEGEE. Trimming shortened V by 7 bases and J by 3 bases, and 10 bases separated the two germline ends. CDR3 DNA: TGTGCCAGCGGCCCGTGGGACACCGGGGAGCTGTTTTTT. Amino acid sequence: CASGPWDTGELFF.

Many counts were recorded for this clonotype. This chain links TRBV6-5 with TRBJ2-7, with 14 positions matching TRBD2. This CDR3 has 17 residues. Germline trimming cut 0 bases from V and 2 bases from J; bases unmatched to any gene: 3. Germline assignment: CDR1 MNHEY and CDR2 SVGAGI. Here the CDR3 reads CASSYSTTSGRAYEQYF. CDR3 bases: TGTGCCAGCAGTTACTCGACGACTAGCGGGAGGGCCTACGAGCAGTACTTC.

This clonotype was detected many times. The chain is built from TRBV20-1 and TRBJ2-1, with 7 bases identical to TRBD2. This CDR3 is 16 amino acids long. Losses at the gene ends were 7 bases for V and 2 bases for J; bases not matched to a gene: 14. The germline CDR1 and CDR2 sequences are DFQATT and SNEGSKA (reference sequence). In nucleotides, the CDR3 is TGCAGTGTAACGACTAGCCTAGAGGGTACCTACAATGAGCAGTTCTTC. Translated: CSVTTSLEGTYNEQFF.

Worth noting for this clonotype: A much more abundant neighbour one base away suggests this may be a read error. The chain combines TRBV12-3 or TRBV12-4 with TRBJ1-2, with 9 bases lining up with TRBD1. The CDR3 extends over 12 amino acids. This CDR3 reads CVSKTGGHGYTF. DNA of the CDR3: TGTGTCAGCAAGACAGGGGGTCATGGCTACACCTTC.

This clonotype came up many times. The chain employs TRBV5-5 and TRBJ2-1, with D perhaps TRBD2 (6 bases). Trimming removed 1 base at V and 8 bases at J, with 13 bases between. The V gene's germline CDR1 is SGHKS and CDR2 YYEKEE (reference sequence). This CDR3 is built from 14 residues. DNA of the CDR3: TGTGCCAGCAGCTTGAGGCGGGAAGGTGATGAGCAGTTCTTC. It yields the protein CASSLRREGDEQFF.

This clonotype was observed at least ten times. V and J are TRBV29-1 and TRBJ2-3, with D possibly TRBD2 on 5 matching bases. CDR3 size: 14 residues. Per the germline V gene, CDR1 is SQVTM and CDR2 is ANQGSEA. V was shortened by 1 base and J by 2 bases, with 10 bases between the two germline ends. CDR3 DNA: TGCAGCGTTGAAGCGGGAACTTACACAGATACGCAGTATTTT. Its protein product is CSVEAGTYTDTQYF.

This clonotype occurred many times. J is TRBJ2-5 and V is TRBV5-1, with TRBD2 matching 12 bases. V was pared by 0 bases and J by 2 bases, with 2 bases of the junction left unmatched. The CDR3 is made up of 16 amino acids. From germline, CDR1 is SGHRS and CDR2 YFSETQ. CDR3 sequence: CASSLVTSGRQETQYF. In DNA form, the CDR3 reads TGCGCCAGCAGCTTGGTTACTAGCGGGAGGCAAGAGACCCAGTACTTC. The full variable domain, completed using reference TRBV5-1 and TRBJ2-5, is KAGVTQTPRYLIKTRGQQVTLSCSPISGHRSVSWYQQTPGQGLQFLFEYFSETQRNKGNFPGRFSGRQFSNSRSEMNVSTLELGDSALYLCASSLVTSGRQETQYFGPGTRLLVL.

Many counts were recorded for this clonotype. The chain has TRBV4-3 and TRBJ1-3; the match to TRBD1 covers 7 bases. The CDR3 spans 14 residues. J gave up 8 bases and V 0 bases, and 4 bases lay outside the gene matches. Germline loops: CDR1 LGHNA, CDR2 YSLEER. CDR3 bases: TGCGCCAGCAGCCAAGATCACAGGGGAGACACCATATATTTT. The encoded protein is CASSQDHRGDTIYF.

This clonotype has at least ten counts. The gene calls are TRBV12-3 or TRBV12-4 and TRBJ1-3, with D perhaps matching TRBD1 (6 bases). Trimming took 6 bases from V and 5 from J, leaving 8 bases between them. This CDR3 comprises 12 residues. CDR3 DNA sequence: TGTGCCAGCAGAGGGGACAGAAACACCATATATTTT. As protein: CASRGDRNTIYF.